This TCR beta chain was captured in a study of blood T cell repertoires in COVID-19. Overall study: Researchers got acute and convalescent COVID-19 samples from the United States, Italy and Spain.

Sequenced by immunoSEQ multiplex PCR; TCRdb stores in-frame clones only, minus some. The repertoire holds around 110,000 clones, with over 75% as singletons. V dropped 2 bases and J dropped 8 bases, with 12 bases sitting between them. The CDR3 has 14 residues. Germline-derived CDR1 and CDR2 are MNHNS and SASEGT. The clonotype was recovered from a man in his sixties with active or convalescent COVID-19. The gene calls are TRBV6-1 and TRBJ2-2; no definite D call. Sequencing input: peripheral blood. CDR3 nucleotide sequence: TGTGCCAGCAGTGAATCCTTCTTTTCTGGGGAGCTGTTTTTT. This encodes CASSESFFSGELFF.